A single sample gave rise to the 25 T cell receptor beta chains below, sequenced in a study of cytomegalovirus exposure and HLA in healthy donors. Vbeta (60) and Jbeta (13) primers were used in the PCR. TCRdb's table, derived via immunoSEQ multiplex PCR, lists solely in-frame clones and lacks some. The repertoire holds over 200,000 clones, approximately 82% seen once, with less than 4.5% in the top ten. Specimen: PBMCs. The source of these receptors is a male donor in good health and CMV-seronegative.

The CDR3 is CASSLVGQGTGELFF. CDR3 coding DNA: TGTGCCAGCAGCTTAGTTGGACAGGGCACCGGGGAGCTGTTTTTT. The chain links TRBV11-2 to TRBJ2-2; 8 bases are shared with TRBD1. V dropped 1 base and J dropped 4; count of bases not matched to a gene: 2. This CDR3 is built from 15 residues. Germline assignment: CDR1 SGHAT and CDR2 FQNNGV.

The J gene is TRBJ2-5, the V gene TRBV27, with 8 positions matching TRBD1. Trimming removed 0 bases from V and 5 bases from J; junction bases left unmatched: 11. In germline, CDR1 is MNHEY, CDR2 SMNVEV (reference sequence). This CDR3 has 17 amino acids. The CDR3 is CASSLSAWTGFGETQYF. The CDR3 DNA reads TGTGCCAGCAGTTTATCGGCCTGGACAGGGTTCGGGGAGACCCAGTACTTC.

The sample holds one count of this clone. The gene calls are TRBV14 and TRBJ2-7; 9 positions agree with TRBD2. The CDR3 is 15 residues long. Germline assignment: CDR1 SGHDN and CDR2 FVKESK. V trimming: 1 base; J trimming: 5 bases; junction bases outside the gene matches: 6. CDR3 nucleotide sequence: TGTGCCAGCAGCCAAGTCGGACTAGCGAACCACGAGCAGTACTTC. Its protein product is CASSQVGLANHEQYF.

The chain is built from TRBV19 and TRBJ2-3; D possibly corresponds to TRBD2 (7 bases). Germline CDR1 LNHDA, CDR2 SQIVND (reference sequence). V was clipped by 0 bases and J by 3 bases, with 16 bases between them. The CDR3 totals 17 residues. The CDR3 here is CASSIDQAGAPTDTQYF. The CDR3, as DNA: TGTGCCAGTAGTATAGATCAGGCGGGGGCCCCAACAGATACGCAGTATTTT.

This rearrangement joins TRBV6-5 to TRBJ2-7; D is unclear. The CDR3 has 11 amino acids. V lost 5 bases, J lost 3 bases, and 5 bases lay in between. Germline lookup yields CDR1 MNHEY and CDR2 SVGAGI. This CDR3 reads CASSGLYEQYF. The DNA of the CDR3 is TGTGCCAGCAGTGGCCTCTACGAGCAGTACTTC.

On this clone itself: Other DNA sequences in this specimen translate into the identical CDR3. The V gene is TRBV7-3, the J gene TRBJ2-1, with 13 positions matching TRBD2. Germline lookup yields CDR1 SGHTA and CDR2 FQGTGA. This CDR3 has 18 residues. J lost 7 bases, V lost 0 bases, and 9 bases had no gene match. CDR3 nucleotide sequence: TGTGCCAGCAGCTTAACCTTCGGGACTAGCGGGAAAGGGAATGAGCAGTTCTTC. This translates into CASSLTFGTSGKGNEQFF.

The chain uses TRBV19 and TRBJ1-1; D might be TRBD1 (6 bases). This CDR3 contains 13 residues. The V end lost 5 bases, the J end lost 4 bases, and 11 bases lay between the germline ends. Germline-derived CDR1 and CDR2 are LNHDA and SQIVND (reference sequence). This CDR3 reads CASSFWGPTEAFF. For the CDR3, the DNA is TGTGCCAGTAGTTTCTGGGGGCCCACTGAAGCTTTCTTT.

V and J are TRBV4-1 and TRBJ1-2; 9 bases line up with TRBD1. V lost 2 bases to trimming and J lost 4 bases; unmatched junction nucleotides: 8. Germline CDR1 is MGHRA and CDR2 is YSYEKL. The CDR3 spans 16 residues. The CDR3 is CASSQQLTGQGYGYTF. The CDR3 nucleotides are TGCGCCAGCAGCCAACAACTGACGGGACAGGGCTATGGCTACACCTTC.

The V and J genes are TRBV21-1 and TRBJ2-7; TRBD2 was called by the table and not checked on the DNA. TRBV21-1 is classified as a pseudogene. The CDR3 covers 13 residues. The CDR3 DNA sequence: TGTGCCAGCAATAAAGGAGTCTCCTACGAGCAGTACTTC. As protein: CASNKGVSYEQYF.

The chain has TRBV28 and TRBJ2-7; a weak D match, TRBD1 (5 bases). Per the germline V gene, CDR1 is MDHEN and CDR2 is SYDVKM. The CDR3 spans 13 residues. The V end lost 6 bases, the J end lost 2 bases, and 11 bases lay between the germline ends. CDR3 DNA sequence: TGTGCCAGCAGCAAGACAGCGACCTACGAGCAGTACTTC. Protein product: CASSKTATYEQYF.

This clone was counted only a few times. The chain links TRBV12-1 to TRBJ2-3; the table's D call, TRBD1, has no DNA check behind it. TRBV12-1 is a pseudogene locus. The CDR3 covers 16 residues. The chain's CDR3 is CASSFAQDRGTDTQYF. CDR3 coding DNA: TGTGCCAGCAGCTTTGCGCAGGACAGGGGGACAGATACGCAGTATTTT.

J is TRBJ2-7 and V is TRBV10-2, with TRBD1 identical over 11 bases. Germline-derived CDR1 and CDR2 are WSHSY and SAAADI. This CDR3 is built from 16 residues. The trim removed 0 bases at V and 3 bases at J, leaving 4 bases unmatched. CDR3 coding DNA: TGCGCCAGCAGTGAGTCTCAAGGGACAGGGGGCTACGAGCAGTACTTC. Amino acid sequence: CASSESQGTGGYEQYF.

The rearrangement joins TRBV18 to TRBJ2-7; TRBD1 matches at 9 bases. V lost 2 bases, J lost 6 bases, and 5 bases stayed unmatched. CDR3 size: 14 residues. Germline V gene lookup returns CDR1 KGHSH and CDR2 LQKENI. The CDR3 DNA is TGTGCCAGCTCACCAGGGGACAGGGCCTTCGAGCAGTACTTC. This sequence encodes CASSPGDRAFEQYF. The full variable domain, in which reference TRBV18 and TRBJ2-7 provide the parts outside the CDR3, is NAGVMQNPRHLVRRRGQEARLRCSPMKGHSHVYWYRQLPEEGLKFMVYLQKENIIDESGMPKERFSAEFPKEGPSILRIQQVVRGDSAAYFCASSPGDRAFEQYFGPGTRLTVT.

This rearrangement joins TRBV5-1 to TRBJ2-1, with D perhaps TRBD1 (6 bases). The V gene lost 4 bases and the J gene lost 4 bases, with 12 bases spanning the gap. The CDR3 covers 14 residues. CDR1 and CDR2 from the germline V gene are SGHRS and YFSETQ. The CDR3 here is CASSVSGVYNEQFF. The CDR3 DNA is TGCGCCAGCAGCGTCTCAGGGGTTTACAATGAGCAGTTCTTC.

The CDR3 nucleotides read TGTGCCAGCAGCGTAGGACAGGGCCTCTCCTACGAGCAGTACTTC. The encoded protein is CASSVGQGLSYEQYF. The chain links TRBV9 to TRBJ2-5; 7 bases match TRBD1. The DNA end favors TRBJ2-7, so the J call may be wrong. From germline, CDR1 is SGDLS and CDR2 YYNGEE. The CDR3 covers 15 residues.

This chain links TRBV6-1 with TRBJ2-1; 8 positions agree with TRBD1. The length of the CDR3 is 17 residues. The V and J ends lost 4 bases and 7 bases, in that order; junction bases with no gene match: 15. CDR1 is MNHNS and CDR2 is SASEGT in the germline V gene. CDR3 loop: CASSVRGVRQGPNEQFF. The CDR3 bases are TGTGCCAGCAGTGTTCGCGGGGTTCGACAGGGGCCGAATGAGCAGTTCTTC.

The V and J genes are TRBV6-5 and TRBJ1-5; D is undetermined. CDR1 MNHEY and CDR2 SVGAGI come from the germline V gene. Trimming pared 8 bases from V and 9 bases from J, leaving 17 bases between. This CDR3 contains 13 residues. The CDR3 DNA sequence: TGTGCCAGCGGGTCCGGAGGTAAGCTGCCCCAGCATTTT. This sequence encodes CASGSGGKLPQHF.

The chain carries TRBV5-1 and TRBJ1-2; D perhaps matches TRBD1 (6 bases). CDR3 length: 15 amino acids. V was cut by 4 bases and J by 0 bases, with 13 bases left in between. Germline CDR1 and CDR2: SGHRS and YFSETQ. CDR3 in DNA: TGCGCCAGCAGCACCACGACAGGAGCTAACTATGGCTACACCTTC. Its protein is CASSTTTGANYGYTF.

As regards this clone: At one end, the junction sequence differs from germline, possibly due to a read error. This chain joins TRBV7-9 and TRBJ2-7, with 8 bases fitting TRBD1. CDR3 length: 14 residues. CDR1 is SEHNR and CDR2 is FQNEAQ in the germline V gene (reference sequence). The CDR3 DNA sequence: TGTTCCAGCAGCTTAGGGACAGGCTCCTACGAGCAGTACTTC. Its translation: CSSSLGTGSYEQYF.

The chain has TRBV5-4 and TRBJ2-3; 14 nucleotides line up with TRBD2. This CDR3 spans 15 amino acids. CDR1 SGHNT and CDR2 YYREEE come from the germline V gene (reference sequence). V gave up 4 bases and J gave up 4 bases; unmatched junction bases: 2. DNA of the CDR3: TGTGCCAGCAGCCCGGGACTAGCGGGAGCAGATACGCAGTATTTT. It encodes CASSPGLAGADTQYF.

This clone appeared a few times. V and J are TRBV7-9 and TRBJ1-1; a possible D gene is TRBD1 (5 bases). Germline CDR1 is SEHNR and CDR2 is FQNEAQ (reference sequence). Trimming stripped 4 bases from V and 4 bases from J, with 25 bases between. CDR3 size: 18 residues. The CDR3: CASSSSGVGGKRSTEAFF. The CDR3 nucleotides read TGTGCCAGCAGCTCGTCCGGCGTTGGGGGGAAACGGTCCACTGAAGCTTTCTTT.

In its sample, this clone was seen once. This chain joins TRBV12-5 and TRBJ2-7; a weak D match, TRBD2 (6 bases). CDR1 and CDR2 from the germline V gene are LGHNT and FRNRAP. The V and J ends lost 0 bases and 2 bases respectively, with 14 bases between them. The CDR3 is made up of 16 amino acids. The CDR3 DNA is TGTGCTAGTGGTTTGGTACTGGGCGGGGCCCCCTACGAGCAGTACTTC. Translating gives CASGLVLGGAPYEQYF.

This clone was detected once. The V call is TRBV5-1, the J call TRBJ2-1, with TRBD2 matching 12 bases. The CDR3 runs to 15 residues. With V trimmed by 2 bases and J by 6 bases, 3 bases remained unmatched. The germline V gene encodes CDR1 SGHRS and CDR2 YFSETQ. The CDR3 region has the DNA TGCGCCAGCAGCTTAAGACTAGCGGGAGCCAATGAGCAGTTCTTC. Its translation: CASSLRLAGANEQFF.

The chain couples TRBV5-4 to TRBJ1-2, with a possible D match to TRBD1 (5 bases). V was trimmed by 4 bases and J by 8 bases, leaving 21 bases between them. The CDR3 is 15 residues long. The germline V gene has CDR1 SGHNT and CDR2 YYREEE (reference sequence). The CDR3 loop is CASSPLAGGRGGYTF. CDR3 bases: TGTGCCAGCAGCCCATTAGCAGGCGGGAGGGGAGGCTACACCTTC. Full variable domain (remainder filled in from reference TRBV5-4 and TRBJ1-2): ETGVTQSPTHLIKTRGQQVTLRCSSQSGHNTVSWYQQALGQGPQFIFQYYREEENGRGNFPPRFSGLQFPNYSSELNVNALELDDSALYLCASSPLAGGRGGYTFGSGTRLTVV.

CDR3 nucleotide sequence: TGTGCCAGCAGCCCAGGGGCAGGGAGTGGAGGCGGCTACACCTTC. Protein product: CASSPGAGSGGGYTF. The rearrangement links TRBV6-1 to TRBJ1-2; possibly TRBD1 for D (6 bases). Germline CDR1 reads MNHNS; CDR2 reads SASEGT. The length of the CDR3 is 15 residues. V dropped 6 bases and J dropped 8 bases, with 22 bases sitting between them.